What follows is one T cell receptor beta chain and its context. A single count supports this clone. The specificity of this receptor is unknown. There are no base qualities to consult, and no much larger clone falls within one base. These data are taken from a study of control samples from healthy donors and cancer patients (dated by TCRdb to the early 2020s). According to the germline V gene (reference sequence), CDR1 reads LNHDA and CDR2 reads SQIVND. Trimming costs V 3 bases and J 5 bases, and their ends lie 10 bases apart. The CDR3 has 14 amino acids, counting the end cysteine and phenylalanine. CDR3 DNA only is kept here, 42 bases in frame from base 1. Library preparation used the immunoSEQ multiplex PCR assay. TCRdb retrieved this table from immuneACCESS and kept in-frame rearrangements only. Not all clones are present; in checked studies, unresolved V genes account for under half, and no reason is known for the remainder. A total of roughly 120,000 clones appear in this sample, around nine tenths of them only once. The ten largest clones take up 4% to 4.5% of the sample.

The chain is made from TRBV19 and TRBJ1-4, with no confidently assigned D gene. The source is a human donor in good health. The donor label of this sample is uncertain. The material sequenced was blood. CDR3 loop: CASSIIVGNEKLFF. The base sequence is TGTGCCAGTAGTATTATCGTAGGGAATGAAAAACTGTTTTTT. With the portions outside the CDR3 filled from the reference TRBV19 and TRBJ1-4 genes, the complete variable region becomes DGGITQSPKYLFRKEGQNVTLSCEQNLNHDAMYWYRQDPGQGLRLIYYSQIVNDFQKGDIAEGYSVSREKKESFPLTVTSAQKNPTAFYLCASSIIVGNEKLFFGSGTQLSVL.